The sequence of this T cell receptor beta chain was determined in a study of cytomegalovirus exposure and HLA in healthy donors (dated by TCRdb to between 2016 and 2019). Background for the entire study: An earlier analysis of several hundred of the donors reported roughly 300 Gb of sequence data and roughly 110 million unique TCR beta sequences from 150 million to 200 million T cells. An early release that covered some 640 HLA-typed donors contained approximately 290 gigabases of sequencing data and about 93 million unique TCR sequences. Among the roughly 390 genotyped donors, around 81% belonged to the genetic ancestry cluster associated with self-reported Caucasian donors. The study aimed to test whether signatures of past pathogen exposure could be identified by cataloging public T cell receptors. Using immunosequencing, the study profiled T cell repertoires from about 650 subjects and related those repertoires to cytomegalovirus serostatus. Along with the roughly 670-subject first cohort, a separate validation cohort of some 130 different subjects was used. The study combined high-throughput TCR immunosequencing, statistical association of individual TCRs with disease status, and machine learning to predict cytomegalovirus infection status. A later analysis re-analyzed previously published TCR beta repertoires from roughly 630 donors and added high-resolution HLA genotyping to study TCR occurrence patterns. Rather than using new phenotypic data, the later analysis identified candidate immune exposures from TCR beta sequences and from how often those sequences occurred across donors. An earlier analysis of 587 of the donors used high-throughput TCR beta sequencing to judge whether each TCR beta V gene segment behaved as functional or pseudogenic. Donor age, sex, ethnicity and CMV serostatus were compiled together with the repertoire data. Genome-wide SNP genotypes for about 65% of the 666 donors were used in a later genetic analysis, which treated that subset as a discovery cohort. Every repertoire in the discovery cohort had been generated on one and the same sequencing platform. Class I and class II HLA loci were covered by the typing at four-digit resolution. The number of donors typed differed by locus, with about 629-630 for A, B, C, DRB1 and DQB1, roughly 520 for DQA1, about 610 for DPA1, and under 490 for DPB1. Because of strong linkage in the cohort, four or five DR-DQ haplotypes were treated as single units for association and clustering. Across approximately 420 genotyped donors of the cohort, an average of approximately 200,000 unique TCR beta nucleotide sequences per donor were sequenced, and roughly 20% of those sequences were non-productive. Study-wide conclusions, independent of this receptor: In a later genetic analysis, fewer N-insertions in productive TCRs were reported among donors in an Asian-associated ancestry cluster than the approximately 710-donor mean. This cohort had only TCR beta chains sequenced, and the lack of alpha or paired-chain data limited which features could be detected. Because counts were too low, about 18 rarely observed V segments, including chromosome 9 orphons, were excluded from the earlier analysis of 500 to 700 of the donors. In an earlier analysis of fewer than 750 of the donors, most TCR beta V segments were observed in productive rearrangements about 87% or about 30% of the time, broadly matching IMGT annotations. A later analysis associated about 17,000 TCR beta sequences with specific HLA alleles at a false discovery rate of 0.05. In the study, some 160 TCR beta chains were listed as associated with cytomegalovirus. In vitro tests confirmed that a few of the cytomegalovirus-associated TCR beta chains recognize cytomegalovirus antigens. While some public TCRs were present in many individuals, most TCR sequences turned up only very rarely across donors. Because some donors lacked HLA typing at each locus, the association tests relied only on the typed subset. Most CMV-associated TCR beta chains appeared to be HLA-restricted in a later analysis, and the HLA associations seemed to be driven largely by CMV exposure. The authors suggested that the approach could potentially be extended to other disease states and immunological phenotypes. Correlated functional status among segregating V segments might reflect linkage disequilibrium, but an unknown experimental factor could not be ruled out. An association between a missense DCLRE1C variant and V-gene and J-gene trimming of TCR beta chains was found in a later genetic analysis and replicated in an independent cohort. A group of highly shared sequence variants was considered likely to be a technical artifact of the sequencing pipeline. Roughly uniform sequencing depth across donors was assumed in presence/absence analyses, although this assumption may not hold. Some IMGT-functional V segments, including TRBV6-2 and TRBV6-3, could not be told apart with the 87-base-pair reads, so those segments were excluded. Several of the top co-occurrence clusters appeared to be linked to parvovirus B19, influenza, CMV and Epstein-Barr virus, according to a later analysis. Compared with equally common non-associated chains, HLA-associated TCR beta chains in a later analysis were more clonally expanded and had lower generation probabilities. A further reported finding was that TCR beta sequences accurately predicted the HLA-A and HLA-B alleles for most subjects in the first cohort. Immune exposure information for the cohort was limited to CMV serostatus. Assigning TCR associations to individual alleles was difficult when HLA alleles, especially DR and DQ, strongly co-occurred. The classifier was reported to diagnose cytomegalovirus status with high specificity and sensitivity in both the original cohort and the validation cohort. A later analysis found that TCR association rates varied across HLA loci, with DRB1 alleles showing the most associated TCRs and HLA-C alleles the fewest.

In total, 500 to 700 healthy bone marrow donors made up the cohort. Cohort members were all nominally healthy when sampled, although unrecorded immune exposures were likely present. The donor tested CMV seropositive and was one of the 289 seropositive cohort members. Every donor gave a peripheral blood sample, and the peripheral blood mononuclear cells from that sample were used for TCR beta sequencing. The Qiagen DNeasy Blood Extraction Kit was used to extract genomic DNA from the blood cell samples. This clone was seen more than once but under ten times. What this receptor recognizes is not known. There are no base qualities to consult, and no much larger clone falls within one base. The library came from the immunoSEQ multiplex PCR assay. The multiplex PCR relied on a mix of 60 forward primers for TCR Vbeta segments and 13 reverse primers for TCR Jbeta segments. The CDR3 region of rearranged TCR beta genes was amplified from genomic DNA by a multiplex PCR assay. The Illumina HiSeq System was used to sequence the amplified TCR beta libraries as 87-base-pair reads. The published analysis was carried out like this. A later analysis counted tens of millions of unique TCR beta chains across the 666 repertoires, and some 11 million of these chains were shared by at least two donors. Raw reads were error-corrected and collapsed into unique sequences by a nearest-neighbor algorithm in which closely related sequences were merged to remove PCR and sequencing errors. To assign V, D and J gene segments, CDR3 sequences were aligned to IMGT reference sequences. For a sequence to be retained, at least a six-nucleotide match to both a V gene segment and a J gene segment was required. Rearrangements were called productive when the CDR3 lacked stop codons and stayed in frame with V and J; all others were non-productive. CDR3 was defined according to IMGT convention as the region running from the second conserved V-encoded cysteine to the conserved J-encoded phenylalanine. In an earlier analysis of 500 to 650 of the donors, sequences lacking an unambiguous match to a single V gene segment were excluded. In an earlier analysis of 587 of the donors, V segments were called functional above 56.7% productive rearrangements and were called segregating when the between-donor standard deviation exceeded 5%. A statistical classification framework was built to diagnose cytomegalovirus status from the catalog of TCR beta chain sequences. In a later analysis, TCR nucleotide sequences were compared against IMGT/GENE-DB human TR gene sequences so that V and J genes could be assigned. In a later analysis, CDR3 sequences and most-parsimonious VDJ recombination scenarios were assigned using the TCRdist pipeline. In a later analysis, every TCR beta chain was defined by the combination of its CDR3 amino acid sequence and its V-gene family, and reads without a unique V-gene family were dropped. In a later analysis, approximately 590 highly shared, low-generation-probability nucleotide sequences were removed to address suspected cross-contamination and a sequencing artifact. In a later analysis, a clonal expansion index was calculated for each public chain from normalized within-repertoire ranks of inferred template counts. In a later analysis, generation probabilities were computed using a VDJ recombination model fitted to out-of-frame rearrangements, and the results were checked against IGoR. In a later analysis, TCR-TCR, TCR-HLA and TCR-CMV co-occurrence was scored with hypergeometric tests, and a repertoire-size bias correction was applied to TCR pairs. To estimate false discovery rates, a later analysis permuted the HLA or CMV assignments 20 times. A later analysis grouped co-occurring TCRs with DBSCAN, adding TCRdist sequence similarity when clustering within HLA-allele-positive subsets. Repertoires with fewer than 30,000 or more than 120,000 public chains were left out of co-occurrence clustering, as were about 5 repertoires with anomalous nucleotide sharing. TCRdb mirrors the immuneACCESS table, restricted to in-frame sequences. Some clones are absent from its copies; in checked studies, under half trace to an unresolved V gene, and the reason for the others is unknown. That table gives V, J and clone size, and the DNA gave D and trimming. Recorded for this sample are around 190,000 clones; approximately 82% of them occurred a single time. Together, the top ten hold 1.5% to 2% of the sample.

The CDR3, from cysteine to phenylalanine, totals 16 residues. The sequence is cut down to CDR3 DNA, 48 bases in frame from base 1. Looking up the germline V gene yields CDR1 SGHDT and CDR2 YYEEEE. Trimming accounts for 0 bases at V and 5 bases at J, while the number of junction bases matched to no gene is 10. The chain joins TRBV5-6 to TRBJ2-5, with TRBD2 identical over 7 junction bases. Sequenced input: PBMCs. This receptor was taken from a man in his forties in good health and CMV-seropositive. The DNA sequence is as follows: TGTGCCAGCAGCTTGGTTGGGGGAGGGCCCTCGGAGACCCAGTACTTC. This encodes CASSLVGGGPSETQYF.